A single sample is the source of the 32 T cell receptor beta chains below, sequenced in a study of regulatory T cells in long-lasting Graves disease. Construction of TCR beta libraries relied on iRepertoire HTBI primers and on Arm-PCR targeting CDR3 regions. TCRdb reprocessed the multiplex PCR reads with MiXCR, giving one entry per CDR3 protein. The data show hundreds of thousands of distinct CDR3 sequences, with around 17% seen just once and 25% to 30% held by the top ten. Regarding time point: newly diagnosed GD, antithyroid drugs for less than 3 months. RNA from PBMCs was the source of the TCR library. The same specimen was also included in a second study, on T cells in Graves' hyperthyroidism and ophthalmopathy.

The material was peripheral blood mononuclear cells (PBMCs), obtained at new diagnosis, from a patient treated with antithyroid drugs. The receptors derive from a man aged 35-49 years with Graves disease.

This clonotype occurred many times. This chain joins TRBV4-2 and TRBJ2-1, with TRBD2 matching 13 bases. The ends lost 4 bases at V and 8 bases at J; junction bases unmatched: 8. Germline CDR1 is LGHNA and CDR2 is YNFKEQ. The CDR3 contains 16 residues. The DNA of the CDR3 is TGTGCCAGCAGCCTGTCCGGGACTAGCGGGGTCGATGAGCAGTTCTTC. Translated: CASSLSGTSGVDEQFF.

There are many counts of this clonotype. The chain recombines TRBV18 with TRBJ2-7; 7 bases agree with TRBD2. Trimming cost V 1 base and J 4 bases; bases outside gene matches: 7. CDR1 is KGHSH, CDR2 LQKENI, per germline. The CDR3 has 15 amino acids. The CDR3 sequence is CASSPQGSGLYEQYF. For the CDR3, the DNA is TGTGCCAGCTCACCACAGGGGTCGGGACTATACGAGCAGTACTTC.

This clonotype was recorded at least ten times. This chain connects TRBV5-1 to TRBJ2-3; TRBD1 aligns across 8 bases. Trimming took 4 bases from V and 3 from J; bases not matched to a gene: 7. The CDR3 runs to 15 residues. CDR1 and CDR2 from the germline V gene are SGHRS and YFSETQ. CDR3 bases: TGCGCCAGCAGCACTCGACAGGGGACGACAGATACGCAGTATTTT. Protein: CASSTRQGTTDTQYF.

This clonotype has a count of ten or more. The V call is TRBV5-1, the J call TRBJ2-2, with D possibly called TRBD1 or TRBD2 (5 bases each). CDR1 is SGHRS, CDR2 YFSETQ, per germline. The CDR3 sequence is 15 residues long. V was trimmed by 1 base and J by 2 bases, leaving 9 bases between them. DNA of the CDR3: TGCGCCAGCAGCTTGTACGGGGCCAACACCGGGGAGCTGTTTTTT. Translation: CASSLYGANTGELFF.

This clonotype has at least ten counts. This rearrangement joins TRBV20-1 to TRBJ1-6; D possibly corresponds to TRBD1 (5 bases). CDR1 is DFQATT, CDR2 SNEGSKA, per germline (reference sequence). The V gene lost 0 bases and the J gene lost 2 bases, with 11 bases spanning the gap. The CDR3 has 16 residues. The CDR3 sequence: CSARDPGTTYNSPLHF. CDR3 DNA: TGCAGTGCTAGAGATCCCGGGACGACCTATAATTCACCCCTCCACTTT.

This clonotype was observed a few times. The chain carries TRBV5-1 and TRBJ2-7; 7 bases map to TRBD1. Trimming at V came to 2 bases and at J to 6 bases, leaving 2 bases not matched to a gene. Germline V gene sequence: CDR1 SGHRS, CDR2 YFSETQ. The length of the CDR3 is 12 residues. The CDR3 bases are TGCGCCAGCAGCTTTGACAGGGCCGAGCAGTACTTC. This translates into CASSFDRAEQYF.

The chain links TRBV4-1 to TRBJ2-3; 7 nucleotides agree with TRBD2. The trim removed 4 bases at V and 0 bases at J, leaving 7 bases unmatched. This CDR3 has 16 residues. Per the germline V gene, CDR1 is MGHRA and CDR2 is YSYEKL. The CDR3 DNA follows: TGCGCCAGCAGCCCCTTGCAGCGGGGCAGCACAGATACGCAGTATTTT. It is translated as CASSPLQRGSTDTQYF.

The chain is built from TRBV4-2 and TRBJ1-3; D might be TRBD1 (5 bases). CDR3 size: 15 residues. CDR1 and CDR2 from the germline V gene are LGHNA and YNFKEQ. V lost 1 base, J lost 0 bases, and 7 bases lay in between. CDR3 sequence: CASSQVGDSGNTIYF. The CDR3 DNA reads as TGTGCCAGCAGCCAAGTAGGGGACTCTGGAAACACCATATATTTT.

The V and J genes are TRBV5-4 and TRBJ1-4, with D possibly being TRBD1 (6 bases). The germline V gene has CDR1 SGHNT and CDR2 YYREEE (reference sequence). V lost 2 bases to trimming and J lost 6 bases, with 11 bases between them. This CDR3 is built from 14 residues. The CDR3 loop is CASSLPGVDEKLFF. The CDR3, as DNA: TGTGCCAGCAGCTTACCAGGGGTTGATGAAAAACTGTTTTTT.

This clonotype was counted ten times or more. The rearrangement uses TRBV7-2 and TRBJ1-1, with a weak D call TRBD1 (5 bases). Trimming stripped 5 bases from V and 3 bases from J, with 16 bases between. Germline V CDR1 and CDR2: SGHTA, FQGNSA. The CDR3 runs 15 residues. This chain's CDR3 is CASSTQWGTDTEAFF. The CDR3 DNA is TGTGCCAGCAGCACCCAGTGGGGGACGGACACTGAAGCTTTCTTT. Drawing the rest from reference TRBV7-2 and TRBJ1-1, the complete variable domain is GAGVSQSPSNKVTEKGKDVELRCDPISGHTALYWYRQSLGQGLEFLIYFQGNSAPDKSGLPSDRFSAERTGGSVSTLTIQRTQQEDSAVYLCASSTQWGTDTEAFFGQGTRLTVV.

The sample holds many counts of this clonotype. This chain joins TRBV9 and TRBJ2-3; no clear D. V gave up 0 bases and J gave up 2 bases, with 16 bases separating them. Germline CDR1 SGDLS, CDR2 YYNGEE. The CDR3 loop spans 17 amino acids. CDR3 nucleotide sequence: TGTGCCAGCAGCGTAGTAGGACGGCCTCCGTTCACAGATACGCAGTATTTT. It yields the protein CASSVVGRPPFTDTQYF. The full variable domain, completed using reference TRBV9 and TRBJ2-3, is DSGVTQTPKHLITATGQRVTLRCSPRSGDLSVYWYQQSLDQGLQFLIQYYNGEERAKGNILERFSAQQFPDLHSELNLSSLELGDSALYFCASSVVGRPPFTDTQYFGPGTRLTVL.

The genes are TRBV29-1 and TRBJ2-3; D is undetermined. Trimming shortened V by 4 bases and J by 3 bases, and 11 bases separated the two germline ends. This CDR3 contains 13 residues. Germline V gene sequence: CDR1 SQVTM, CDR2 ANQGSEA. CDR3 in DNA: TGCAGCGTTGTAGGGTTCGAGACAGATACGCAGTATTTT. It codes for CSVVGFETDTQYF.

This clonotype was seen many times. The chain couples TRBV7-9 to TRBJ2-1; D is unresolved. Germline V gene lookup returns CDR1 SEHNR and CDR2 FQNEAQ (reference sequence). V lost 5 bases to trimming and J lost 0 bases, with 14 bases between them. The CDR3 covers 16 residues. The CDR3 spells CASSPRRFPSYNEQFF. CDR3 nucleotides: TGTGCCAGCAGCCCCAGGCGGTTCCCCTCCTACAATGAGCAGTTCTTC.

There are many counts of this clonotype. V and J are TRBV4-3 and TRBJ2-7; D remains unclear. The ends were cut back, 0 bases at V and 6 bases at J, with 9 bases in the middle. Germline V CDR1 and CDR2: LGHNA, YSLEER. The CDR3 extends over 13 amino acids. The CDR3 DNA is TGCGCCAGCAGCCAAGATCGGGCTACCGAGCAGTACTTC. Its protein is CASSQDRATEQYF.

The sample holds a few counts of this clonotype. The gene calls are TRBV20-1 and TRBJ2-6; perhaps TRBD1 as D (5 bases). V was trimmed by 0 bases and J by 3 bases, leaving 12 bases between them. The V gene's germline CDR1 is DFQATT and CDR2 SNEGSKA (reference sequence). This CDR3 is 16 amino acids long. This chain's CDR3 is CSAREGPSLGANVLTF. CDR3 nucleotide sequence: TGCAGTGCTAGAGAGGGGCCGAGTCTTGGGGCCAACGTCCTGACTTTC.

This clonotype was detected many times. The genes are TRBV7-3 and TRBJ2-4, with a tentative D call TRBD2 (6 bases). Germline V gives CDR1 SGHTA, CDR2 FQGTGA. This CDR3 has 15 residues. V was shortened by 2 bases and J by 8 bases, with 16 bases between the two germline ends. Here the CDR3 DNA reads TGTGCCAGCAGCTTACGGGAGTCAGGGTCGGACATTCAGTACTTC. This encodes CASSLRESGSDIQYF.

This clonotype was recorded at least ten times. This chain links TRBV10-3 with TRBJ2-5, with TRBD1 matching over 9 bases. The CDR3 covers 15 residues. CDR1 is ENHRY and CDR2 is SYGVKD in the germline V gene. The V and J ends lost 2 bases and 3 bases, in that order; junction bases with no gene match: 4. The CDR3: CAISEGQGQEETQYF. The CDR3 DNA reads TGTGCCATCAGTGAGGGACAGGGGCAAGAAGAGACCCAGTACTTC.

This clonotype was seen ten or more times. V usage is TRBV7-8 and J usage is TRBJ2-7, with D maybe TRBD1 (5 bases). Trimming cost V 2 bases and J 3 bases, with 8 bases left between them. Germline CDR1 SGHVS, CDR2 FQNEAQ. CDR3 length equals 13 residues. In DNA, the CDR3 is TGTGCCAGCAGCTTAAGGACAAACTACGAGCAGTACTTC. Translated, it gives CASSLRTNYEQYF.

The rearrangement joins TRBV11-2 to TRBJ2-7; D is ambiguous. The V and J ends lost 0 bases and 0 bases respectively, with 6 bases between them. The V gene's germline CDR1 is SGHAT and CDR2 FQNNGV. The CDR3 length is 14 residues. The CDR3 DNA follows: TGTGCCAGCAGCTTAGATCTGTACTCCTACGAGCAGTACTTC. Translated: CASSLDLYSYEQYF. Full variable domain (rest looked up from reference TRBV11-2 and TRBJ2-7): EAGVAQSPRYKIIEKRQSVAFWCNPISGHATLYWYQQILGQGPKLLIQFQNNGVVDDSQLPKDRFSAERLKGVDSTLKIQPAKLEDSAVYLCASSLDLYSYEQYFGPGTRLTVT.

The V call is TRBV5-8, the J call TRBJ2-7; no definite D call. The V end lost 5 bases, the J end lost 0 bases, and 18 bases lay between the germline ends. Germline V gives CDR1 SGHTS, CDR2 YDEGEE. The CDR3 sequence is 16 residues long. CDR3 sequence reads: CASRVGQLLSSYEQYF. CDR3 bases: TGTGCCAGCAGGGTAGGCCAATTATTAAGCTCCTACGAGCAGTACTTC.

The V call is TRBV10-3, the J call TRBJ1-3; 8 bases map to TRBD1. This CDR3 is 15 amino acids long. The V gene's germline CDR1 is ENHRY and CDR2 SYGVKD. V trimming: 7 bases; J trimming: 0 bases; junction bases outside the gene matches: 5. CDR3 nucleotide sequence: TGTGCCATCACCATGGGACAGGTCTCTGGAAACACCATATATTTT. Translating it yields CAITMGQVSGNTIYF.

This clonotype was seen at least ten times. This chain joins TRBV2 and TRBJ2-1, with 11 bases aligning to TRBD2. CDR1 is SNHLY, CDR2 FYNNEI, per germline. This CDR3 is built from 20 residues. The junction had 17 bases not matched to a gene; V was cut back by 6 bases and J by 1 base. The CDR3 DNA reads TGTGCCAGCAGGGCTGGACCGGGACTAGCGGTGGATGGGTCCTACAATGAGCAGTTCTTC. Translated: CASRAGPGLAVDGSYNEQFF.

In its sample, this clonotype was seen many times. V is TRBV30 and J is TRBJ1-1; D gene uncertain. The CDR3 sequence is 10 residues long. The V gene's germline CDR1 is GTSNPN and CDR2 SVGIG (reference sequence). DNA for the CDR3: TGTGCTTACGGGAACACTGAAGCTTTCTTT. Translated, it gives CAYGNTEAFF.

This clonotype was picked up a small number of times. This chain uses TRBV20-1 with TRBJ2-1; TRBD1 agrees at 8 bases. Trimming removed 5 bases from V and 8 bases from J; junction bases left unmatched: 5. Germline assignment: CDR1 DFQATT and CDR2 SNEGSKA (reference sequence). The CDR3 contains 12 residues. The CDR3 nucleotides read TGCAGTGCTTCCGCGGACAGGGATGAGCAGTTCTTC. It encodes CSASADRDEQFF.

The chain carries TRBV10-3 and TRBJ1-1; no clear D gene. The V gene lost 0 bases and the J gene lost 0 bases, with 8 bases spanning the gap. The CDR3 consists of 15 residues. Germline V gene sequence: CDR1 ENHRY, CDR2 SYGVKD. The CDR3 region has the DNA TGTGCCATCAGTGAGTCAACACTCATGAACACTGAAGCTTTCTTT. Translating it yields CAISESTLMNTEAFF.

The V call is TRBV30, the J call TRBJ1-4; no definite D call. CDR3 size: 14 residues. The V and J ends lost 4 bases and 4 bases respectively, with 13 bases between them. The germline gives CDR1 GTSNPN, CDR2 SVGIG (reference sequence). CDR3 DNA sequence: TGTGCCTGGAACCCGTGGGGATTTAATGAAAAACTGTTTTTT. As protein: CAWNPWGFNEKLFF.

This chain joins TRBV29-1 and TRBJ1-1; no reliable D call. The germline V gene encodes CDR1 SQVTM and CDR2 ANQGSEA. Trimming shortened V by 6 bases and J by 6 bases, and 20 bases separated the two germline ends. The CDR3 is 14 amino acids. The CDR3 loop is CSVLRTGESAEAFF. In DNA form, the CDR3 reads TGCAGCGTACTAAGGACTGGGGAGAGCGCTGAAGCTTTCTTT.

The CDR3 spells CASSLVPGGSEQYF. CDR3 sequence (DNA): TGTGCCAGCAGCTTAGTCCCAGGGGGAAGTGAGCAGTACTTC. This chain links TRBV11-2 with TRBJ2-7, with 7 nucleotides matching TRBD1. CDR1 is SGHAT and CDR2 is FQNNGV in the germline V gene. The length of the CDR3 is 14 residues. V was clipped by 1 base and J by 7 bases; unmatched bases: 7. The variable domain in full, completed from reference TRBV11-2 and TRBJ2-7, reads EAGVAQSPRYKIIEKRQSVAFWCNPISGHATLYWYQQILGQGPKLLIQFQNNGVVDDSQLPKDRFSAERLKGVDSTLKIQPAKLEDSAVYLCASSLVPGGSEQYFGPGTRLTVT.

This clonotype was counted at least ten times. V is TRBV11-2 and J is TRBJ2-7; D might be TRBD2 (6 bases). V lost 2 bases and J lost 4, with 15 bases in between. The germline CDR1 and CDR2 sequences are SGHAT and FQNNGV. The CDR3 sequence is 15 residues long. This CDR3 reads CASSLSTNLAYEQYF. The CDR3 bases are TGTGCCAGCAGCTTATCTACGAATCTAGCGTACGAGCAGTACTTC.

This clonotype appeared many times. V is TRBV7-3 and J is TRBJ2-3, with 8 bases that match TRBD1. Looked up from germline, CDR1 is SGHTA and CDR2 is FQGTGA. V was pared by 4 bases and J by 13 bases, with 7 bases of the junction left unmatched. This CDR3 region has 12 residues. The CDR3: CASSSSGTGKYF. The CDR3 region has the DNA TGTGCCAGCAGCTCCTCCGGGACAGGAAAGTATTTT.

This clonotype was seen a few times. A much larger clone sits a single nucleotide away, making a read error possible. The rearrangement joins TRBV28 to TRBJ1-2; the D gene is possibly TRBD1 (6 bases). The germline V gene has CDR1 MDHEN and CDR2 SYDVKM. V was trimmed by 7 bases and J by 7 bases, leaving 19 bases between them. CDR3 length: 14 residues. The CDR3, as DNA: TGTGCCAGCAAACTCCGGACAGAGGGCGGTGGCTACACCTTC. Amino acids: CASKLRTEGGGYTF.

This clonotype was seen repeatedly, ten times or more. The chain employs TRBV12-3 or TRBV12-4 and TRBJ2-7, with D tentatively TRBD1 (5 bases). This CDR3 is 12 amino acids long. V was pared by 4 bases and J by 7 bases, with 11 bases between. CDR3 DNA sequence: TGTGCCAGCAGTTCCGACAGCCGGGAGCAGTACTTC. This encodes CASSSDSREQYF.